A selection of T cell receptor beta chains follows, all from one sample in a study of CD8 T cells in ankylosing spondylitis. TCRdb ran MiXCR on the 5' RACE reads and lists one entry per CDR3 protein. The sample yields approximately 240,000 distinct CDR3 sequences, roughly 10% seen once. The sequencing input was blood, either unsorted or a sorted T cell fraction (not recorded which). The receptors come from a male donor with ankylosing spondylitis or in good health (not recorded which). Each CDR3 is given with its conserved first and last residue. A D gene is named only where the DNA matches it firmly. Not all rows give a size; the values are once, few, many and, for expanded clones, a class.

J: TRBJ2-7; size: many; D: TRBD2; V: TRBV29-1; DNA: TGCAGCGCCTCCTCCCCCGGGACTAGTGGTACCTACGAGCAGTACTTC; CDR3: CSASSPGTSGTYEQYF
J: TRBJ2-7; size: many; D: NA; V: TRBV7-2; DNA: TGTGCCAGCAGCAAGGGACTCGCCTCCTACGAGCAGTACTTC; CDR3: CASSKGLASYEQYF
J: TRBJ2-7; size: many; D: TRBD1; V: TRBV12-3/TRBV12-4; DNA: TGTGCCAGCAGTGCCGGGACAGGCCTCCACGAGCAGTACTTC; CDR3: CASSAGTGLHEQYF
J: TRBJ1-1; size: many; D: NA; V: TRBV4-2; DNA: TGTGCCAGCAGCCTCGAGGGTACAAATGAAGCTTTCTTT; CDR3: CASSLEGTNEAFF
J: TRBJ2-3; size: NA; D: NA; V: TRBV7-2; DNA: TGTGTCAGCAGCTTGAGGAGCGGGTCTAGCACAGATACGCAGTATTTT; CDR3: CVSSLRSGSSTDTQYF
J: TRBJ2-2; size: NA; D: TRBD2; V: TRBV24-1; DNA: TGTGCCACCAGTGCGGGGCGGGGGGGCATCCGGGAGCTGTTTTTT; CDR3: CATSAGRGGIRELFF
J: TRBJ2-7; size: many; D: TRBD2; V: TRBV20-1; DNA: TGCAGGGCCCCCCAGCGGGAGGCCTACGAGCAGTACTTC; CDR3: CRAPQREAYEQYF
J: TRBJ2-5; size: many; D: NA; V: TRBV20-1; DNA: TGCAGTGCTTCCGGACAGTCGGAGACCCAGTACTTC; CDR3: CSASGQSETQYF
J: TRBJ2-7; size: many; D: NA; V: TRBV5-1; DNA: TGCGCCAGCAGCTTCGCGGGACACACCTACGAGCAGTACTTC; CDR3: CASSFAGHTYEQYF
J: TRBJ2-1; size: many; D: TRBD1; V: TRBV5-1; DNA: TGCGCCAGCTCCGAAGGGACAGGACCAGGGAGCGAGCAGTTCTTC; CDR3: CASSEGTGPGSEQFF
J: TRBJ2-1; size: many; D: TRBD2; V: TRBV29-1; DNA: TGCAGCGTTGTAGGACTAGGTTACAATGAGCAGTTCTTC; CDR3: CSVVGLGYNEQFF
J: TRBJ1-6; size: NA; D: TRBD1; V: TRBV23-1; DNA: TGCGCCAGCAGTCAACCCTTGGACAGGGGCTATAATTCACCCCTCCACTTT; CDR3: CASSQPLDRGYNSPLHF
J: TRBJ2-2; size: many; D: NA; V: TRBV6-1; DNA: TGTGCCAGCGGAGAGACAGCCAACACCGGGGAGCTGTTTTTT; CDR3: CASGETANTGELFF
J: TRBJ2-3; size: many; D: NA; V: TRBV7-9; DNA: TGTGCCAGCAGCCAGACAATGGCGGTAGATACGCAGTATTTT; CDR3: CASSQTMAVDTQYF
J: TRBJ2-1; size: NA; D: NA; V: TRBV2; DNA: TGTGCCAGCAGTGAAGCGGGGGCCTACAATGAGCAGTTCTTC; CDR3: CASSEAGAYNEQFF
J: TRBJ2-3; size: many; D: NA; V: TRBV20-1; DNA: TGCAGTGCTAGAGATTGGGCAGGCACAGATACGCAGTATTTT; CDR3: CSARDWAGTDTQYF
J: TRBJ2-3; size: many; D: NA; V: TRBV5-5; DNA: TGTGCCAGCAGCTTGGCCGAGAGTTTAGTAAAGACAGATACGCAGTATTTT; CDR3: CASSLAESLVKTDTQYF